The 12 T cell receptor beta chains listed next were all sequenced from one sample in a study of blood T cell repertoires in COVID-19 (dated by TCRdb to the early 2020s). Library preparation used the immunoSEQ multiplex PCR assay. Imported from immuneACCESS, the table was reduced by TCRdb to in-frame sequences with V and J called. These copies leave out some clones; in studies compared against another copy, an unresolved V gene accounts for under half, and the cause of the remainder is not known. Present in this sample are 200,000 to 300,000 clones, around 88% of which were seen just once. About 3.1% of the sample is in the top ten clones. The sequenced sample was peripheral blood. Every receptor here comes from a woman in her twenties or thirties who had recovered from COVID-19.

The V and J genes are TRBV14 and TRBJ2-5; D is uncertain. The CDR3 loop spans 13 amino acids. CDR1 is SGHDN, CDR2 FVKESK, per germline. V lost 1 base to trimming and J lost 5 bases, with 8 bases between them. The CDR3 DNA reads TGTGCCAGCAGCCAAGGGGCGCAGGAGACCCAGTACTTC. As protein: CASSQGAQETQYF.

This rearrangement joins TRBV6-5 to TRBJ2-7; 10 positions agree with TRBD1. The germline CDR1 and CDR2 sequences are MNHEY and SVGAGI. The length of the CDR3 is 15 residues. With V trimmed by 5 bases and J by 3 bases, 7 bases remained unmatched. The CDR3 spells CASSTRGQGVYEQYF. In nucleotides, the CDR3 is TGTGCCAGCAGTACCCGCGGACAGGGGGTCTACGAGCAGTACTTC.

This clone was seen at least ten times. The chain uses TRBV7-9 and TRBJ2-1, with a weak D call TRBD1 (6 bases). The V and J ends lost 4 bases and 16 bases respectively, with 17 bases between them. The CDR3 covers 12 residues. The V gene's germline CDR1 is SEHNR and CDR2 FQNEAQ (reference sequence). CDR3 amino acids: CASSYDTRQVFF. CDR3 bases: TGTGCCAGCAGCTACGATACCAGACAGGTTTTCTTC.

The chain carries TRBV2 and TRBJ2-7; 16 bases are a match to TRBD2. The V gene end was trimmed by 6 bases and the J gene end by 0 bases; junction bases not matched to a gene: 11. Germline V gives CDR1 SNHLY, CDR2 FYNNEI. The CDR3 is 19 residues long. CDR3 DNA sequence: TGTGCCAGCAGCGACACAACGGGACTAGCGGGGGGGAGCTCCTACGAGCAGTACTTC. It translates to CASSDTTGLAGGSSYEQYF.

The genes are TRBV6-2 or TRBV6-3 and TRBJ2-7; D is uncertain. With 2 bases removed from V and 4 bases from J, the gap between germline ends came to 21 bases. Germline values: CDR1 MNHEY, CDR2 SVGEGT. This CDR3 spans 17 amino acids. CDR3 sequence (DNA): TGTGCCAGCAGTTACGGCTCGCGGCTTGCCCAGTATTACGAGCAGTACTTC. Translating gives CASSYGSRLAQYYEQYF.

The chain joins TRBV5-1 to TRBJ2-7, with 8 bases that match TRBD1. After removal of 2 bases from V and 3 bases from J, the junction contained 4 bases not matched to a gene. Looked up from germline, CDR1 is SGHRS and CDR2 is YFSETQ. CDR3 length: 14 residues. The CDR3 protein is CASSFKTGVYEQYF. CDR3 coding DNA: TGCGCCAGCAGCTTTAAGACAGGGGTCTACGAGCAGTACTTC.

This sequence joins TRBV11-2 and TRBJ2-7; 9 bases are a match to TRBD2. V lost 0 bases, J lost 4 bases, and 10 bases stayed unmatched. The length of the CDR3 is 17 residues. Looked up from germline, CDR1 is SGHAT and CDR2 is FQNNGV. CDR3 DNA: TGTGCCAGCAGCTTAGACTTCTCAGCGGGGGGCACGTACGAGCAGTACTTC. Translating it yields CASSLDFSAGGTYEQYF.

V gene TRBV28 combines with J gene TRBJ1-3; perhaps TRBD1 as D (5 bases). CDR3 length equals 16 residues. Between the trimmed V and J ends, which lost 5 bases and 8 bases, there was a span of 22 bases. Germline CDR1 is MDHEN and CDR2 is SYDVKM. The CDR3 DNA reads TGTGCCAGCAGTCCCCCTTCGAGGGGAGGTGCAGACACCATATATTTT. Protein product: CASSPPSRGGADTIYF.

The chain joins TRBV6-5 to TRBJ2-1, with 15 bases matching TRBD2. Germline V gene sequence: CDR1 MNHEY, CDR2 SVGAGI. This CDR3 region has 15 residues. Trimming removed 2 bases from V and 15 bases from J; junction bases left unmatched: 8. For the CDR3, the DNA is TGTGCCAGCAGTTACAGGACTAGCGGGGGGGCCGGTCTGTTCTTC. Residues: CASSYRTSGGAGLFF.

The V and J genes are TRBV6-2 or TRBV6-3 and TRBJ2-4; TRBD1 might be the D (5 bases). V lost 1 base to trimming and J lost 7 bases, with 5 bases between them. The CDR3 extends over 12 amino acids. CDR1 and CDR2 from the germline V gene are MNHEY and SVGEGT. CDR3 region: CASSYWGNIQYF. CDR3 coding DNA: TGTGCCAGCAGTTACTGGGGCAACATTCAGTACTTC.

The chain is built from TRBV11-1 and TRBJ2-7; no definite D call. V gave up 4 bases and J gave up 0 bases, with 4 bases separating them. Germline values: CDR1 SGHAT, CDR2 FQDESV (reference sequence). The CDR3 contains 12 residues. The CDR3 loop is CASSSYSYEQYF. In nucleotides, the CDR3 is TGTGCCAGCAGCTCCTACTCCTACGAGCAGTACTTC.

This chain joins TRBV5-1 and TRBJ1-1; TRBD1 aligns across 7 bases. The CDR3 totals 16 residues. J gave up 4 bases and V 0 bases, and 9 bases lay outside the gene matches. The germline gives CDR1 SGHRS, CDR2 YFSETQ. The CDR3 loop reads CASSLDGRGISTEAFF. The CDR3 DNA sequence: TGCGCCAGCAGCTTGGATGGCAGGGGGATAAGCACTGAAGCTTTCTTT.